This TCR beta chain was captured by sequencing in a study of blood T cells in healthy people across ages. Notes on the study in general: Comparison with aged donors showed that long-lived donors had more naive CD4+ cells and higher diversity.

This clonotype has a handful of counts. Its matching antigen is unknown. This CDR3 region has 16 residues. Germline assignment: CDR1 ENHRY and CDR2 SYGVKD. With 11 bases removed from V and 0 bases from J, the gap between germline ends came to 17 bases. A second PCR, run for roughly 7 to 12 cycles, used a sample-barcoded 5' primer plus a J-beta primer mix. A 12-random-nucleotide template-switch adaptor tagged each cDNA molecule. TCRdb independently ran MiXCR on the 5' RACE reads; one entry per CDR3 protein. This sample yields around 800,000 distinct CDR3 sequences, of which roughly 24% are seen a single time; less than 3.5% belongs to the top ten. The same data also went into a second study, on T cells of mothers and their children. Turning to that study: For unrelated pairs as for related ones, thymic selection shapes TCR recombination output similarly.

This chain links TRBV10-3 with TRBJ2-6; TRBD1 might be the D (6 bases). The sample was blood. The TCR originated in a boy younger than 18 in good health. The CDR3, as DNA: TGTGCCTACAAGCAGGACAGCTACTCTGGGGCCAACGTCCTGACTTTC. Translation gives CAYKQDSYSGANVLTF.